This entry features one TCR beta chain sequence. Its antigen is not known. This entry comes from a study of cytomegalovirus exposure and HLA in healthy donors. Regarding the study as a whole: A previous analysis found most TCR beta V segments productive roughly 87% or roughly 30% of the time.

Primers: 60 Vbeta forward and 13 Jbeta reverse. Assay: immunoSEQ multiplex PCR; the TCRdb copy retains only in-frame clones and omits some. The profile shows under 110,000 clones, roughly four fifths of them singletons. Per the germline V gene, CDR1 is GTSNPN and CDR2 is SVGIG (reference sequence). Trimming pared 8 bases from V and 4 bases from J, leaving 17 bases between. The CDR3 covers 13 residues. The V and J genes are TRBV30 and TRBJ1-2; D might be TRBD1 (6 bases). The specimen sequenced was PBMCs. The origin of this receptor is a man aged 50-59 years in good health and CMV-seronegative. CDR3 region: CAHLIGGGYGYTF. The CDR3 coding sequence is TGTGCCCACCTGATTGGGGGCGGCTATGGCTACACCTTC.